The following is a TCR beta chain sequence with its context. Germline-derived CDR1 and CDR2 are MNHEY and SVGAGI. This CDR3 spans 15 amino acids. The V segment lost 6 bases and the J segment 3 bases; nucleotides outside the gene matches: 7. Per the original methods: Reference gene primers were amplified, and this amplification served to estimate nucleated cell counts. Some clones are missing from TCRdb's copy, which holds only in-frame ones; the method was immunoSEQ multiplex PCR. That table gives V, J and clone size, and the DNA gave D and trimming. The sample gives under 200,000 clones, about 88% of which show up once; roughly 7% is in the top ten. The data stem from a study of blood T cell repertoires in COVID-19. Study in general: The study drew acute and convalescent COVID-19 samples from the United States, Italy and Spain. Nucleic acid was either cDNA or gDNA, and it came from T cells, B-cell-depleted T cells, or PBMCs.

This receptor was taken from a woman older than 75 in a cohort sampled during active or convalescent COVID-19. This sequence joins TRBV6-5 and TRBJ2-2; 7 positions agree with TRBD1. The specimen was peripheral blood. Here the CDR3 reads CASRPTGIYTGELFF. As DNA, the CDR3 is TGTGCCAGCAGACCGACAGGGATCTACACCGGGGAGCTGTTTTTT.